One and the same sample provided the 18 T cell receptor beta chains below, sequenced in a study of Graves' ophthalmopathy and Graves' hyperthyroidism. Researchers took RNA transcripts and amplified TCR beta CDR3 regions from them. HTBI primers served in a first-round RT-PCR, which a second-round multiplex PCR followed. TCRdb ran MiXCR on the multiplex PCR reads and lists one entry per CDR3 protein. This sample has almost 750,000 distinct CDR3 sequences, with approximately 40% found just once. Sequenced: peripheral blood. These receptors originate from an adult man with Graves' ophthalmopathy.

The chain is built from TRBV5-1 and TRBJ2-5, with 8 bases matching TRBD1. CDR1 and CDR2 (germline): SGHRS, YFSETQ. The V gene end was trimmed by 4 bases and the J gene end by 2 bases; junction bases not matched to a gene: 13. The CDR3 runs to 17 residues. CDR3 in amino acids: CASSAGGTGFAQETQYF. As DNA, the CDR3 is TGCGCCAGCAGCGCAGGGGGGACAGGATTTGCGCAAGAGACCCAGTACTTC.

This clonotype was found a few times. This chain joins TRBV28 and TRBJ1-2, with unresolved D. The CDR3 covers 12 residues. With 6 bases removed from V and 1 base from J, the gap between germline ends came to 6 bases. Per the germline V gene, CDR1 is MDHEN and CDR2 is SYDVKM. CDR3 in DNA: TGTGCCAGCAGGCAGCTTAACTATGGCTACACCTTC. Translated, it gives CASRQLNYGYTF.

Concerning this clonotype: It is likely a read error, because the conserved phenylalanine at the end of the CDR3 is missing. The V and J genes are TRBV5-1 and TRBJ1-2; 9 bases match TRBD1. J gave up 8 bases and V 4 bases, and 9 bases lay outside the gene matches. The CDR3 is made up of 14 amino acids. CDR1 is SGHRS and CDR2 is YFSETQ in the germline V gene. The CDR3 coding sequence is TGCGCCAGCAGCACGCCCGGGACAGGGAGAGGCTACACCATC. Translating gives CASSTPGTGRGYTI.

This clonotype was counted only a few times. This sequence joins TRBV7-9 and TRBJ1-4; 7 bases fit TRBD1. The CDR3 loop spans 15 amino acids. CDR1 is SEHNR and CDR2 is FQNEAQ in the germline V gene (reference sequence). J was trimmed by 5 bases and V by 3 bases; bases with no gene match: 6. The DNA of the CDR3 is TGTGCCAGCAGCTTGGGGGACAGCAGAAATGAAAAACTGTTTTTT. Protein: CASSLGDSRNEKLFF. The full variable domain, completed using reference TRBV7-9 and TRBJ1-4, is DTGVSQNPRHKITKRGQNVTFRCDPISEHNRLYWYRQTLGQGPEFLTYFQNEAQLEKSRLLSDRFSAERPKGSFSTLEIQRTEQGDSAMYLCASSLGDSRNEKLFFGSGTQLSVL.

This clonotype was counted at least ten times. The DNA of the CDR3 is TGTGCCACCAGCAGAGAGGGACAGGGCAATCAGCCCCAGCATTTT. It encodes CATSREGQGNQPQHF. The gene calls are TRBV15 and TRBJ1-5; 8 bases map to TRBD1. CDR1 and CDR2 from the germline V gene are LNHNV and YYDKDF (reference sequence). Trimming at V came to 0 bases and at J to 2 bases, leaving 0 bases not matched to a gene. CDR3 length equals 15 residues.

The rearrangement joins TRBV19 to TRBJ1-5; 7 bases are shared with TRBD1. CDR1 and CDR2 from the germline V gene are LNHDA and SQIVND (reference sequence). Losses at the gene ends were 2 bases for V and 11 bases for J; bases not matched to a gene: 9. The CDR3 sequence is 14 residues long. The CDR3 DNA reads as TGTGCCAGTAGTATAACAGGGGTGGAAGAGACCCAGCATTTT. It codes for CASSITGVEETQHF.

A few counts support this clonotype. The rearrangement links TRBV10-3 to TRBJ1-1; 10 positions match TRBD1. The CDR3 loop spans 14 amino acids. Trimming at V came to 10 bases and at J to 6 bases, leaving 11 bases not matched to a gene. The V gene's germline CDR1 is ENHRY and CDR2 SYGVKD. The CDR3 DNA follows: TGTGCCAGCAGCGCGGACAGGGGGAAATCTGAAGCTTTCTTT. Residues: CASSADRGKSEAFF.

The chain uses TRBV20-1 and TRBJ1-1; perhaps TRBD1 as D (5 bases). Germline-derived CDR1 and CDR2 are DFQATT and SNEGSKA (reference sequence). The CDR3 runs 16 residues. Trimming took 1 base from V and 1 from J, leaving 16 bases between them. The CDR3 loop reads CSARGRGSNRNTEAFF. As DNA, the CDR3 is TGCAGTGCTAGAGGGAGGGGCAGCAATAGGAACACTGAAGCTTTCTTT.

This sequence joins TRBV29-1 and TRBJ2-2; D gene unclear. Trimming cost V 4 bases and J 7 bases, with 10 bases left between them. The germline gives CDR1 SQVTM, CDR2 ANQGSEA. The CDR3 sequence is 12 residues long. The CDR3 reads CSVVSDFGELFF. For the CDR3, the DNA is TGCAGCGTTGTGTCGGATTTCGGGGAGCTGTTTTTT.

This clonotype was recorded many times. J is TRBJ2-7 and V is TRBV2, with 11 bases that match TRBD2. Germline CDR1 SNHLY, CDR2 FYNNEI. Losses at the gene ends were 9 bases for V and 4 bases for J; bases not matched to a gene: 5. The CDR3 covers 13 residues. CDR3 in amino acids: CASHGTSGYEQYF. The CDR3 coding sequence is TGTGCCAGTCACGGGACTAGCGGTTACGAGCAGTACTTC. Looking up the rest from reference TRBV2 and TRBJ2-7 gives the full variable domain: EPEVTQTPSHQVTQMGQEVILRCVPISNHLYFYWYRQILGQKVEFLVSFYNNEISEKSEIFDDQFSVERPDGSNFTLKIRSTKLEDSAMYFCASHGTSGYEQYFGPGTRLTVT.

CDR3 sequence: CASSWGGISYEQYF. DNA of the CDR3: TGTGCCAGCAGTTGGGGGGGGATCTCCTACGAGCAGTACTTC. The rearrangement uses TRBV7-2 and TRBJ2-7, with 7 bases matching TRBD2. CDR1 is SGHTA, CDR2 FQGNSA, per germline. The CDR3 covers 14 residues. Trimming took 6 bases from V and 0 from J; bases not matched to a gene: 5. Variable domain in full (rest from reference TRBV7-2 and TRBJ2-7): GAGVSQSPSNKVTEKGKDVELRCDPISGHTALYWYRQSLGQGLEFLIYFQGNSAPDKSGLPSDRFSAERTGGSVSTLTIQRTQQEDSAVYLCASSWGGISYEQYFGPGTRLTVT.

About this clonotype itself: Mismatch with germline at one junction end may stem from a read error. The chain couples TRBV10-3 to TRBJ2-2, with a weak D call TRBD1 (7 bases). CDR1 is ENHRY and CDR2 is SYGVKD in the germline V gene. The CDR3 runs to 13 residues. This chain's CDR3 is CASSSKQGGRLFF. The CDR3 DNA reads TGTGCCAGCAGTTCGAAGCAGGGGGGTAGGCTGTTTTTT.

This clonotype has at least ten counts. The chain carries TRBV9 and TRBJ1-5; no reliable D call. V lost 3 bases, J lost 1 base, and 8 bases lay in between. CDR1 SGDLS and CDR2 YYNGEE come from the germline V gene. This CDR3 has 14 residues. CDR3 sequence (DNA): TGTGCCAGCAGCGACGATTCAAGCAATCAGCCCCAGCATTTT. Protein: CASSDDSSNQPQHF.

This clonotype occurred many times. The chain joins TRBV6-6 to TRBJ1-5; D remains ambiguous. Germline CDR1 MNHNY, CDR2 SVGAGI (reference sequence). V was trimmed by 11 bases and J by 7 bases, leaving 18 bases between them. The CDR3 sequence is 13 residues long. The DNA for the CDR3 is TGTGCCTGCCAGGAAGGAGGTGCCCAGCCCCAGCATTTT. Encoded protein: CACQEGGAQPQHF.

The rearrangement joins TRBV19 to TRBJ1-4; 11 nucleotides line up with TRBD1. The junction had 11 bases not matched to a gene; V was cut back by 9 bases and J by 8 bases. The CDR3 has 15 residues. Germline loops: CDR1 LNHDA, CDR2 SQIVND (reference sequence). CDR3 amino acids: CASSPGQGEFEKLFF. Here the CDR3 DNA reads TGTGCCAGCAGCCCGGGACAGGGGGAATTCGAAAAACTGTTTTTT.

V and J are TRBV15 and TRBJ1-2; 10 nucleotides match TRBD1. The CDR3 consists of 13 residues. The germline V gene has CDR1 LNHNV and CDR2 YYDKDF (reference sequence). The V segment lost 1 base and the J segment 10 bases; nucleotides outside the gene matches: 3. The CDR3 nucleotides read TGTGCCACCAGCAGAGGGACAGGGGGTTACTACACCTTC. Translating it yields CATSRGTGGYYTF.

This clonotype showed up just once. The chain carries TRBV5-1 and TRBJ1-1; unclear D gene. V was clipped by 1 base and J by 1 base, with 8 bases between them. The CDR3 sequence is 14 residues long. Germline CDR1 and CDR2: SGHRS and YFSETQ. The CDR3 DNA follows: TGCGCCAGCAGCTTGAATAACGGGAACACTGAAGCTTTCTTT. This gives the protein CASSLNNGNTEAFF.

Ten or more counts support this clonotype. The chain is built from TRBV29-1 and TRBJ1-4; 8 bases align to TRBD1. The CDR3 is 13 amino acids. From germline, CDR1 is SQVTM and CDR2 ANQGSEA. V was pared by 6 bases and J by 7 bases, with 7 bases of the junction left unmatched. CDR3: CSVDRDRSEKLFF. The CDR3 region has the DNA TGCAGCGTAGACAGGGACAGGAGTGAAAAACTGTTTTTT.